These 30 T cell receptor beta chains share one sample of origin, sequenced in a study of T-cell memory formation after mild COVID-19. A single record per CDR3 protein comes from TCRdb applying MiXCR to the 5' RACE reads. The sample includes 380,000 or so distinct CDR3 sequences, roughly 15% of them seen just once. Sequencing was performed on PBMCs or a T cell subset sorted from them (not recorded which). The origin of the receptors is a man between 18 and 29 years old who had mild COVID-19 (a few samples of this study predate the infection). Cell type and time point are not known.

This clonotype was counted between two and nine times. This chain joins TRBV20-1 and TRBJ1-1; D possibly corresponds to TRBD1 (5 bases). Per the germline V gene, CDR1 is DFQATT and CDR2 is SNEGSKA (reference sequence). This CDR3 has 13 residues. Trimming left V 7 bases short and J 0 bases short, with 12 bases between. CDR3 sequence reads: CSVDGAVNTEAFF. As DNA, the CDR3 is TGCAGTGTCGACGGGGCGGTGAACACTGAAGCTTTCTTT.

DNA of the CDR3: TGTGCCAGCAGCAGAGGACCCTTGAACACTGAAGCTTTCTTT. This sequence encodes CASSRGPLNTEAFF. This chain uses TRBV6-1 with TRBJ1-1; D unresolved. The germline gives CDR1 MNHNS, CDR2 SASEGT. With 6 bases removed from V and 0 bases from J, the gap between germline ends came to 11 bases. This CDR3 has 14 amino acids.

The J gene is TRBJ2-2, the V gene TRBV9; no definite D call. The ends were cut back, 0 bases at V and 11 bases at J, with 20 bases in the middle. Per germline, CDR1 SGDLS and CDR2 YYNGEE. This CDR3 is 16 amino acids long. Written as DNA, the CDR3 is TGTGCCAGCAGCGTAGGGCTCGGACCCTTTATTGGCGAGCTGTTTTTT. This translates into CASSVGLGPFIGELFF.

This chain connects TRBV3-1 to TRBJ2-7, with D uncertain. V was trimmed by 1 base and J by 7 bases, leaving 8 bases between them. The CDR3 is 12 residues long. In germline, CDR1 is LGHDT, CDR2 YNNKEL (reference sequence). CDR3 sequence reads: CASSQGPGEQYV. The CDR3 nucleotides are TGTGCCAGCAGCCAAGGTCCTGGTGAGCAGTACGTC.

The chain carries TRBV10-3 and TRBJ2-3, with a possible D match to TRBD2 (5 bases). There are 14 residues in the CDR3. Germline lookup yields CDR1 ENHRY and CDR2 SYGVKD. The ends were cut back, 3 bases at V and 4 bases at J, with 11 bases in the middle. CDR3 coding DNA: TGTGCCATCAGTGATGCGGGTGTTCCAGATACGCAGTATTTT. This sequence encodes CAISDAGVPDTQYF.

This clonotype was recorded a few times. J is TRBJ2-1 and V is TRBV7-9; 11 bases map to TRBD1. Trimming removed 1 base from V and 7 bases from J; junction bases left unmatched: 6. Germline CDR1 and CDR2: SEHNR and FQNEAQ (reference sequence). CDR3 length: 16 residues. This CDR3 is CASSLVWTGGFNEQFF. CDR3 coding DNA: TGTGCCAGCAGCTTAGTGTGGACAGGGGGCTTTAATGAGCAGTTCTTC.

This clonotype was seen a few times. The chain joins TRBV6-5 to TRBJ2-7, with D possibly being TRBD2 (5 bases). Germline-derived CDR1 and CDR2 are MNHEY and SVGAGI. The CDR3 is made up of 16 amino acids. Between the trimmed V and J ends, which lost 2 bases and 0 bases, there was a span of 14 bases. The CDR3 protein is CASSYNRRASSYEQYV. The CDR3 DNA is TGTGCCAGCAGTTACAATCGGCGGGCGAGCTCCTACGAGCAGTACGTC.

The J gene is TRBJ1-2, the V gene TRBV2, with a tentative D call TRBD1 (6 bases). Germline V gives CDR1 SNHLY, CDR2 FYNNEI. Trimming shortened V by 1 base and J by 8 bases, and 23 bases separated the two germline ends. This CDR3 contains 17 residues. DNA of the CDR3: TGTGCCAGCAGTGAAGAAGTTCTATGGGGGCCCTTAAACGGCTACACCTTC. Protein product: CASSEEVLWGPLNGYTF.

This clonotype was observed a handful of times. CDR3 DNA sequence: TGCGCCAGCAGCATAGGACTAGTTTACGATACGCAGTATTTT. This encodes CASSIGLVYDTQYF. The rearrangement uses TRBV4-3 and TRBJ2-3, with TRBD2 matching 7 bases. The CDR3 length is 14 residues. Germline CDR1 and CDR2: LGHNA and YSLEER. V shed 5 bases, J shed 6 bases, and the junction held 8 bases outside the gene matches.

This clonotype turned up a few times. V usage is TRBV2 and J usage is TRBJ2-6, with D perhaps TRBD2 (5 bases). Germline CDR1 is SNHLY and CDR2 is FYNNEI. The V end was cut by 7 bases, the J end by 0 bases, with 7 bases between. The CDR3 spans 14 residues. The CDR3 DNA is TGTGCCAGCAAACGGGACTCTGGGGCCAACGTCCTGACTTTC. Translated, it gives CASKRDSGANVLTF.

Only a few counts were recorded for this clonotype. V usage is TRBV9 and J usage is TRBJ2-2; D unclear. The CDR3 covers 13 residues. Germline CDR1 reads SGDLS; CDR2 reads YYNGEE. Trimming shortened V by 3 bases and J by 8 bases, and 11 bases separated the two germline ends. Here the CDR3 DNA reads TGTGCCAGCAGCGGTCCGTCCGGGGGGGAGCTGTTTTTT. This codes for CASSGPSGGELFF.

The V and J genes are TRBV7-3 and TRBJ2-3; D is perhaps TRBD2 (6 bases). The CDR3 is 15 amino acids. Deletions cut 5 bases from V and 3 bases from J, with 15 bases between. In germline, CDR1 is SGHTA, CDR2 FQGTGA. The DNA for the CDR3 is TGTGCCAGCAGCCGTGGGACTTCGAGTACAGATACGCAGTATTTT. This encodes CASSRGTSSTDTQYF.

The chain couples TRBV7-3 to TRBJ2-3; either TRBD1 or TRBD2 may supply D (7 bases each). The V gene lost 5 bases and the J gene lost 6 bases, with 12 bases spanning the gap. The germline CDR1 and CDR2 sequences are SGHTA and FQGTGA. The length of the CDR3 is 13 residues. The CDR3 DNA reads TGTGCCAGCAGCGTCAGGGGGGGGGATACGCAGTATTTT. Protein: CASSVRGGDTQYF.

This rearrangement joins TRBV9 to TRBJ1-6, with D possibly TRBD1 on 5 matching bases. From germline, CDR1 is SGDLS and CDR2 YYNGEE. This CDR3 region has 15 residues. Trimming left V 2 bases short and J 8 bases short, with 14 bases between. The CDR3 spells CASSVRTTGDSPLHF. The DNA for the CDR3 is TGTGCCAGCAGCGTTAGGACAACGGGCGATTCACCCCTCCACTTT. The full variable domain, with the rest looked up from reference TRBV9 and TRBJ1-6, is DSGVTQTPKHLITATGQRVTLRCSPRSGDLSVYWYQQSLDQGLQFLIQYYNGEERAKGNILERFSAQQFPDLHSELNLSSLELGDSALYFCASSVRTTGDSPLHFGNGTRLTVT.

This clonotype showed up many times. The chain joins TRBV7-2 to TRBJ2-3, with no clear D. The germline V gene has CDR1 SGHTA and CDR2 FQGNSA. The CDR3 covers 11 residues. The ends were cut back, 5 bases at V and 6 bases at J, with 6 bases in the middle. DNA of the CDR3: TGTGCCAGCAGCGGGTGGGATACGCAGTATTTT. Translating gives CASSGWDTQYF.

The gene calls are TRBV29-1 and TRBJ2-7; D gene uncertain. The V gene lost 7 bases and the J gene lost 6 bases, with 19 bases spanning the gap. In germline, CDR1 is SQVTM, CDR2 ANQGSEA. The CDR3 covers 13 residues. CDR3 sequence reads: CSGAGESPGEQYF. In DNA form, the CDR3 reads TGCAGCGGAGCAGGCGAAAGCCCGGGCGAGCAGTACTTC.

The chain uses TRBV6-2 or TRBV6-3 and TRBJ2-3; 9 bases align to TRBD2. V was pared by 0 bases and J by 4 bases, with 17 bases of the junction left unmatched. From germline, CDR1 is MNHEY and CDR2 SVGEGT. CDR3 length equals 20 residues. CDR3 DNA: TGTGCCAGCAGTTACTCGCCCCCCTATTTACTAGCGGGTAAGGCAGATACGCAGTATTTT. It translates to CASSYSPPYLLAGKADTQYF.

The chain joins TRBV21-1 to TRBJ2-7; the listed D gene, TRBD1, was not tested against the DNA. TRBV21-1 is given as a pseudogene. This CDR3 comprises 11 residues. CDR3 residues: CASSKDSQGDV. The CDR3 coding sequence is TGTGCCAGCAGCAAAGATAGCCAGGGGGACGTC.

There are many counts of this clonotype. The chain has TRBV5-1 and TRBJ2-1, with TRBD2 matching over 11 bases. Germline V lookup: CDR1 SGHRS, CDR2 YFSETQ. With 1 base clipped from V and 9 bases from J, the junction kept 6 bases outside the gene matches. There are 15 residues in the CDR3. CDR3 loop: CASSLSSGGAREQFF. In nucleotides, the CDR3 is TGCGCCAGCAGCTTGAGTAGCGGGGGGGCCCGTGAGCAGTTCTTC.

In its sample, this clonotype was seen a few times. The V and J genes are TRBV7-9 and TRBJ2-3; 11 bases line up with TRBD1. The length of the CDR3 is 15 residues. Germline assignment: CDR1 SEHNR and CDR2 FQNEAQ (reference sequence). V was pared by 5 bases and J by 2 bases, with 3 bases of the junction left unmatched. The CDR3 sequence is CASSTGQGATDTQYF. DNA for the CDR3: TGTGCCAGCAGCACCGGACAGGGGGCCACAGATACGCAGTATTTT.

The chain combines TRBV4-1 with TRBJ1-4; 7 nucleotides match TRBD1. CDR1 and CDR2 from the germline V gene are MGHRA and YSYEKL. The CDR3 loop spans 16 amino acids. V lost 0 bases, J lost 5 bases, and 6 bases stayed unmatched. The CDR3 protein is CASSQDFARGNEKLFF. Written as DNA, the CDR3 is TGCGCCAGCAGCCAAGATTTCGCCAGGGGGAATGAAAAACTGTTTTTT.

There are a few counts of this clonotype. The chain joins TRBV5-4 to TRBJ2-7, with D possibly being TRBD1 (6 bases). Trimming removed 0 bases from V and 0 bases from J, with 10 bases in between. This CDR3 is built from 15 residues. Germline V gene sequence: CDR1 SGHNT, CDR2 YYREEE (reference sequence). The CDR3 bases are TGTGCCAGCAGCTTGGGACAGGCCGGCTCCTACGAGCAGTACTTC. This encodes CASSLGQAGSYEQYF.

The V and J genes are TRBV11-1 and TRBJ2-5, with D perhaps matching TRBD2 (6 bases). This CDR3 region has 14 residues. V dropped 2 bases and J dropped 3 bases, with 10 bases sitting between them. Germline CDR1 SGHAT, CDR2 FQDESV (reference sequence). In DNA, the CDR3 is TGTGCCAGCAGCTTAACGCGGGAAAAAGAGACCCAGTACTTC. It codes for CASSLTREKETQYF.

This clonotype was seen a handful of times. The rearrangement uses TRBV28 and TRBJ2-5, with unresolved D. V lost 5 bases to trimming and J lost 1 base, with 20 bases between them. The CDR3 extends over 17 amino acids. Germline CDR1 and CDR2: MDHEN and SYDVKM. The CDR3 region has the DNA TGTGCCAGCAGTCCTAGGATGACCGTAAGCAGCCAAGAGACCCAGTACTTC. Its protein product is CASSPRMTVSSQETQYF.

In this sample, this clonotype turned up a few times. This chain uses TRBV6-2 or TRBV6-3 with TRBJ2-1; weak D call: TRBD2 (7 bases). There are 16 residues in the CDR3. Germline assignment: CDR1 MNHEY and CDR2 SVGEGT. Trimming removed 8 bases at V and 6 bases at J, with 23 bases between. CDR3 nucleotides: TGTGCCAGCCACCCTCGGCACGGCGGGGGCCCCAATGAGCAGTTCTTC. As protein: CASHPRHGGGPNEQFF.

Ten or more counts support this clonotype. The chain combines TRBV6-5 with TRBJ2-2; TRBD2 aligns across 8 bases. CDR3 length equals 17 residues. Looked up from germline, CDR1 is MNHEY and CDR2 is SVGAGI. J gave up 3 bases and V 0 bases, and 6 bases lay outside the gene matches. CDR3 DNA sequence: TGTGCCAGCAGTTACTCAGGCGGGGGGCCCTACACCGGGGAGCTGTTTTTT. The encoded protein is CASSYSGGGPYTGELFF.

The chain is built from TRBV4-1 and TRBJ1-1; maybe TRBD1 (6 bases). Trimming shortened V by 4 bases and J by 2 bases, and 14 bases separated the two germline ends. The CDR3 consists of 15 residues. CDR1 and CDR2 from the germline V gene are MGHRA and YSYEKL. The CDR3 loop is CASSRQDGLNTEAFF. The CDR3 region has the DNA TGCGCCAGCAGCCGACAGGACGGACTAAACACTGAAGCTTTCTTT.

A few counts support this clonotype. The chain has TRBV4-1 and TRBJ2-7, with D possibly matching TRBD2 (5 bases). Per germline, CDR1 MGHRA and CDR2 YSYEKL. The CDR3 contains 13 residues. Trimming took off 4 bases at V and 2 bases at J, with 9 bases between the two ends. For the CDR3, the DNA is TGCGCCAGCAGCCTCGGACTGCCCTACGAGCAGTACTTC. Translating it yields CASSLGLPYEQYF.

This clonotype was seen more than once but under ten times. V is TRBV20-1 and J is TRBJ1-4, with 9 bases fitting TRBD1. Germline V lookup: CDR1 DFQATT, CDR2 SNEGSKA (reference sequence). The junction had 10 bases not matched to a gene; V was cut back by 3 bases and J by 8 bases. The CDR3 is 15 residues long. The CDR3 is CSARGHRGQEEKLFF. The CDR3 DNA reads TGCAGTGCTAGGGGCCACAGGGGGCAAGAAGAAAAACTGTTTTTT.

This clonotype occurred a few times. The V call is TRBV7-2, the J call TRBJ1-6; 7 nucleotides align to TRBD1. CDR3 length: 15 amino acids. From germline, CDR1 is SGHTA and CDR2 FQGNSA. Trimming removed 2 bases from V and 7 bases from J; junction bases left unmatched: 5. CDR3: CASSLPGTVNSPLHF. The CDR3, as DNA: TGTGCCAGCAGCTTACCCGGGACAGTGAATTCACCCCTCCACTTT. Variable domain in full (rest from reference TRBV7-2 and TRBJ1-6): GAGVSQSPSNKVTEKGKDVELRCDPISGHTALYWYRQSLGQGLEFLIYFQGNSAPDKSGLPSDRFSAERTGGSVSTLTIQRTQQEDSAVYLCASSLPGTVNSPLHFGNGTRLTVT.